This T cell receptor beta chain was captured by sequencing in a study of T cell responses to AZD1222 COVID-19 vaccine. Study-wide background: The analysis combined second doses at about 4 or about 12 weeks. Study findings and constraints: Donor demographics were predominantly white British with a female majority; clonal diversity may be underestimated.

Worth noting for this clone: Its antigen is still unknown.

From germline, CDR1 is MDHEN and CDR2 SYDVKM. The CDR3 contains 12 residues. V was pared by 2 bases and J by 15 bases, with 5 bases of the junction left unmatched. The data were produced by immunoSEQ multiplex PCR, yet TCRdb's version contains in-frame clones alone and is incomplete. Here the sample spans about 110,000 clones, over 75% being singletons. Here the sequenced sample was peripheral blood, taken on day 0 of AZD1222 vaccination. This clonotype was sampled from an adult in good health. This chain uses TRBV28 with TRBJ1-4; 8 bases map to TRBD1. The CDR3 spells CASSLAWDRMFF. The CDR3 coding sequence is TGTGCCAGCAGTTTAGCCTGGGACAGGATGTTTTTT.